The present entry profiles one T cell receptor beta chain with its context. Residents of approximately 25 US areas, aged roughly 18 to 89 years, made up the participants. Cohort assignment relied on participant-reported clinical history. This table comes from immunoSEQ multiplex PCR, and its TCRdb copy is limited to in-frame clones, with some not included. The table lists about 180,000 clones, about 82% of them singletons. These data come from a study of blood T cell repertoires in COVID-19. The source is a woman in her twenties or thirties who had recovered from COVID-19. What was sequenced was PBMCs or T cells enriched from blood (not recorded which).

CDR3 DNA sequence: TGTGCCAGCAGCCAAGGGGGCGGTTATAATTCACCCCTCCACTTT. It is translated as CASSQGGGYNSPLHF. The chain carries TRBV3-1 (or the pseudogene TRBV3-2) and TRBJ1-6, with a tentative D call TRBD1 (5 bases). The CDR3 runs 15 residues. CDR1 and CDR2 (germline): LGHDT, YNNKEL (reference sequence). The V gene lost 1 base and the J gene lost 4 bases, with 8 bases spanning the gap.